This record covers a single TCR beta chain. Its antigen is unidentified. This entry comes from a study of metastatic and nonmetastatic thyroid tumors. Study as a whole: Repertoires from malignant and benign thyroid patients were compared across blood and tumor or nodule tissue.

Authors' data handling: The study built a papillary thyroid cancer distant-metastasis classifier from CDR3 differences across clinicopathological groups. Using MiXCR, TCRdb re-called clones from the PCR reads. It is TCRdb's table, rather than the study itself, that gives the V and J calls and clone size. In the table there are roughly 36,000 clones, roughly 10% of which are singletons. Every patient was untreated before thyroid surgery. General study findings and limits: Relative to benign nodules, malignant thyroid tumors were reportedly characterized by significantly elevated TCR beta diversity in blood and tumor.

V gave up 5 bases and J gave up 3 bases; unmatched junction bases: 8. Germline values: CDR1 MDHEN, CDR2 SYDVKM. This CDR3 has 16 amino acids. The V and J genes are TRBV28 and TRBJ2-2; 8 positions match TRBD2. The TCR originated in a female donor with papillary thyroid cancer or a benign thyroid nodule (not recorded which). Some clones in this sample may be carry-over from other donors' samples. The specimen was blood. DNA for the CDR3: TGTGCCAGCAGTCTACCACTAGCGGCCTACACCGGGGAGCTGTTTTTT. Translation: CASSLPLAAYTGELFF.